Listed here is a single T cell receptor beta chain. The antigen is undetermined. Germline V gene lookup returns CDR1 SGHRS and CDR2 YFSETQ. The length of the CDR3 is 15 residues. The V and J ends lost 0 bases and 5 bases, in that order; junction bases with no gene match: 5. Vbeta (60) and Jbeta (13) primers were used in the PCR. TCRdb's table, derived via immunoSEQ multiplex PCR, lists solely in-frame clones and lacks some. The table has 130,000 or so clones, 74% seen once. This sample is part of a study of cytomegalovirus exposure and HLA in healthy donors. Overall study context: Within the Caucasian-associated ancestry cluster were 81% of the roughly 400 genotyped donors.

Study outcomes and limitations: There were a few CMV-associated chains whose specificity for CMV antigens was confirmed in vitro. Most TCR sequences were rare, but some public TCRs occurred in many donors.

Sequencing input: PBMCs. This receptor was identified in a man aged 35 to 55 in good health and CMV-seropositive. The chain carries TRBV5-1 and TRBJ2-3, with 8 bases aligning to TRBD1. CDR3 loop: CASSLAGTGGDTQYF. CDR3 DNA: TGCGCCAGCAGCTTGGCTGGGACAGGTGGAGATACGCAGTATTTT.